This T cell receptor (beta chain) was recorded in a study of blood T cells in healthy people across ages. A second PCR of 7 to 11 cycles used a sample-barcoded 5' primer and a J-beta primer mix. A minimum of 3 million CDR3-containing paired-end reads was obtained for each sample. MiXCR, run by TCRdb on the 5' RACE reads, gives a single entry per CDR3 protein. Of 1 million to 1.2 million distinct CDR3 sequences listed, under 40% are singletons. The V gene end was trimmed by 4 bases and the J gene end by 2 bases; junction bases not matched to a gene: 6. Looked up from germline, CDR1 is SGHRS and CDR2 is YFSETQ. The CDR3 spans 14 residues. On this clonotype: Its target is unknown.

Study-level points and caveats: It was the long-lived donors that had more naive CD4+ cells and higher diversity than aged donors.

The V gene is TRBV5-1, the J gene TRBJ2-7; 7 nucleotides match TRBD1. Sequencing was done on a sample of blood. This sequence was found in a man between 18 and 35 years old in good health. In DNA form, the CDR3 reads TGCGCCAGCAGCCAAAACAGGGGAACCTACGAGCAGTACTTC. This codes for CASSQNRGTYEQYF. Full variable domain (missing parts from reference TRBV5-1 and TRBJ2-7): KAGVTQTPRYLIKTRGQQVTLSCSPISGHRSVSWYQQTPGQGLQFLFEYFSETQRNKGNFPGRFSGRQFSNSRSEMNVSTLELGDSALYLCASSQNRGTYEQYFGPGTRLTVT.